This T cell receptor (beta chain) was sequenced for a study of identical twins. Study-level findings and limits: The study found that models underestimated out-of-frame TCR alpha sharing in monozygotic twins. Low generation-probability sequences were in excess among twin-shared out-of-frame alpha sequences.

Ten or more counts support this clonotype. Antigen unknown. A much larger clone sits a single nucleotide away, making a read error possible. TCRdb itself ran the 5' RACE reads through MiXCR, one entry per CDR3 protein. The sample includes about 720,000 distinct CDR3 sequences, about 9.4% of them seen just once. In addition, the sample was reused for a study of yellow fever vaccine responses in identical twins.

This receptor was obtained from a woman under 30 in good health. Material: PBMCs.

The CDR3 is CASSQDDYEQYF. The CDR3 bases are TGTGCCAGCAGCCAAGACGACTACGAGCAGTACTTC. The V call is TRBV4-2, the J call TRBJ2-7; D remains unclear. From germline, CDR1 is LGHNA and CDR2 YNFKEQ. This CDR3 region has 12 residues. V was pared by 0 bases and J by 3 bases, with 3 bases between.